One and the same sample provided the 28 T cell receptor beta chains below, sequenced in a study of blood T cells in healthy people across ages. For the second PCR, which ran for roughly 6 to 12 cycles, a sample-barcoded 5' primer and a J-beta primer mix were used. MiXCR, run by TCRdb on the 5' RACE reads, gives a single entry per CDR3 protein. The table includes hundreds of thousands of distinct CDR3 sequences, roughly 25% detected once. The same data also went into a second study, on T cells of mothers and their children.

Input material: blood. The receptors were sampled from a boy aged 5-17 years in good health.

The genes are TRBV7-6 and TRBJ2-5, with D possibly TRBD2 on 5 matching bases. The end of the DNA aligns better with TRBJ2-1, so the J call may be wrong. Germline V CDR1 and CDR2: SGHVS, FNYEAQ. The CDR3 is made up of 15 amino acids. The CDR3, as DNA: TGTGCCAGCAGGCCACGACCCGGGGTGCCCAATGAGCAGTTCTTC. Amino acids: CASRPRPGVPNEQFF.

This clonotype was counted between two and nine times. The rearrangement joins TRBV29-1 to TRBJ2-4, with TRBD1 matching 11 bases. CDR3 length equals 15 residues. V gave up 7 bases and J gave up 1 base; unmatched junction bases: 6. CDR1 and CDR2 from the germline V gene are SQVTM and ANQGSEA. In DNA form, the CDR3 reads TGCAGCGCTGGACAGGGGGCGAGGGCCAAAAACATTCAGTACTTC. Protein: CSAGQGARAKNIQYF.

The chain links TRBV7-9 to TRBJ1-4; 10 nucleotides align to TRBD1. V lost 5 bases to trimming and J lost 6 bases; unmatched junction nucleotides: 6. Germline lookup yields CDR1 SEHNR and CDR2 FQNEAQ (reference sequence). This CDR3 region has 15 residues. The CDR3 spells CASSGTGVEYEKLFF. The CDR3 nucleotides are TGTGCCAGCAGCGGGACAGGGGTAGAGTATGAAAAACTGTTTTTT.

This clonotype was found a few times. V gene TRBV4-1 combines with J gene TRBJ2-5, with TRBD2 identical over 9 bases. Germline CDR1 is MGHRA and CDR2 is YSYEKL. The junction had 17 bases not matched to a gene; V was cut back by 7 bases and J by 5 bases. The CDR3 is 17 amino acids. This CDR3 reads CASKLGLGGGAGETQYF. CDR3 in DNA: TGCGCCAGCAAGTTGGGGTTAGGCGGGGGGGCCGGGGAGACCCAGTACTTC.

The rearrangement joins TRBV7-9 to TRBJ1-2, with a tentative D call TRBD1 (6 bases). This CDR3 is built from 14 residues. V lost 0 bases and J 6 bases, leaving 11 bases between the germline ends. Germline CDR1 reads SEHNR; CDR2 reads FQNEAQ (reference sequence). CDR3 region: CASSLAPAGDGYTF. The CDR3, as DNA: TGTGCCAGCAGCTTAGCCCCCGCAGGGGATGGCTACACCTTC.

The J gene is TRBJ2-7, the V gene TRBV11-2; D remains ambiguous. The CDR3 spans 15 residues. Trimming took 9 bases from V and 0 from J, leaving 18 bases between them. Germline CDR1 SGHAT, CDR2 FQNNGV. This CDR3 is CARNRTVSSSYEQYF. The DNA of the CDR3 is TGTGCCAGGAACCGGACGGTCTCCTCCTCCTACGAGCAGTACTTC.

In this sample, this clonotype turned up a few times. The chain combines TRBV12-3 or TRBV12-4 with TRBJ2-5; TRBD2 matches at 7 bases. Germline trimming cut 0 bases from V and 5 bases from J; bases unmatched to any gene: 15. This CDR3 has 18 amino acids. CDR3 protein: CASSLAIGQRGGMETQYF. The CDR3 nucleotides read TGTGCCAGCAGTTTAGCGATCGGCCAGCGGGGAGGGATGGAGACCCAGTACTTC.

This clonotype appeared once. The chain couples TRBV4-1 to TRBJ2-2, with 9 positions matching TRBD2. V was clipped by 6 bases and J by 1 base; unmatched bases: 18. Germline CDR1 and CDR2: MGHRA and YSYEKL. The CDR3 is 20 residues long. The CDR3: CASSPPVSGSSTLNTGELFF. CDR3 DNA: TGCGCCAGCAGTCCCCCCGTTAGCGGGAGTTCGACTCTGAACACCGGGGAGCTGTTTTTT.

This chain connects TRBV9 to TRBJ2-5; the match to TRBD1 covers 8 bases. The germline V gene has CDR1 SGDLS and CDR2 YYNGEE. The CDR3 is 17 amino acids. The junction had 9 bases not matched to a gene; V was cut back by 2 bases and J by 0 bases. The CDR3 protein is CASSVGTGLMYQETQYF. The CDR3 DNA reads as TGTGCCAGCAGCGTTGGGACAGGCCTTATGTACCAAGAGACCCAGTACTTC.

About this clonotype itself: No DNA is shown, since the ends of the CDR3 on it are uncertain; the CDR3 is the one TCRdb lists. This chain connects TRBV6-6 to TRBJ2-1; the D segment call TRBD2 is taken from the table without a DNA check. Looked up from germline, CDR1 is MNHNY and CDR2 is SVGAGI (reference sequence). With termini counted, the CDR3 has 12 amino acids. This CDR3 reads CASSSSAGEQFF.

The chain links TRBV7-8 to TRBJ2-1; 9 bases agree with TRBD1. This CDR3 has 17 amino acids. Per germline, CDR1 SGHVS and CDR2 FQNEAQ. V lost 4 bases, J lost 7 bases, and 14 bases stayed unmatched. CDR3 sequence (DNA): TGTGCCAGCAGCTCCGAGCGACGGACAGGGGCAAATAATGAGCAGTTCTTC. It encodes CASSSERRTGANNEQFF.

The V gene is TRBV20-1, the J gene TRBJ1-4, with a tentative D call TRBD1 (6 bases). Trimming removed 0 bases from V and 6 bases from J, with 11 bases in between. Per germline, CDR1 DFQATT and CDR2 SNEGSKA (reference sequence). This CDR3 comprises 14 residues. CDR3 bases: TGCAGTGCTAGAGATCGGAGGGGGGATGAAAAACTGTTTTTT. Protein sequence: CSARDRRGDEKLFF.

V usage is TRBV29-1 and J usage is TRBJ2-7, with D possibly TRBD2 on 5 matching bases. The germline V and J ends were trimmed by 7 bases and 0 bases, with 10 bases remaining between them. Germline V gives CDR1 SQVTM, CDR2 ANQGSEA. The CDR3 covers 12 residues. The CDR3 DNA reads TGCAGCGCGGCGAGGGACTCCTACGAGCAGTACTTC. Protein product: CSAARDSYEQYF.

This clonotype occurred a few times. The V gene is TRBV12-3 or TRBV12-4, the J gene TRBJ2-5, with TRBD2 as a possible D gene (6 bases). Trimming shortened V by 6 bases and J by 7 bases, and 12 bases separated the two germline ends. The length of the CDR3 is 12 residues. The CDR3 DNA is TGTGCCAGCAGATCCGAGGAGGGGACCCAGTACTTC. It specifies CASRSEEGTQYF.

The chain uses TRBV13 and TRBJ2-7; either TRBD1 or TRBD2 may supply D (7 bases each). The CDR3 has 15 residues. The V end was cut by 4 bases, the J end by 4 bases, with 17 bases between. Germline V gene sequence: CDR1 PRHDT, CDR2 FYEKMQ (reference sequence). In DNA form, the CDR3 reads TGTGCCAGCAGCTCAGGGGGGGGACTATTTTACGAGCAGTACTTC. Translating it yields CASSSGGGLFYEQYF.

The sample holds a few counts of this clonotype. The J gene is TRBJ1-1, the V gene TRBV27; no firm D call. The CDR3 is made up of 15 amino acids. Trimming took 0 bases from V and 0 from J, leaving 8 bases between them. CDR1 is MNHEY and CDR2 is SMNVEV in the germline V gene (reference sequence). CDR3 DNA sequence: TGTGCCAGCAGTTTATCGAGGGCGATGAACACTGAAGCTTTCTTT. This translates into CASSLSRAMNTEAFF.

The chain combines TRBV29-1 with TRBJ2-1; TRBD1 matches at 10 bases. Germline CDR1 and CDR2: SQVTM and ANQGSEA. The CDR3 is 14 residues long. V was pared by 1 base and J by 4 bases, with 1 base of the junction left unmatched. The chain's CDR3 is CSVEGDRGYNEQFF. In DNA form, the CDR3 reads TGCAGCGTTGAAGGGGACAGGGGTTACAATGAGCAGTTCTTC.

The chain joins TRBV27 to TRBJ1-1, with D unresolved. The CDR3 is 16 residues long. V shed 4 bases and J shed 4 bases, with 19 bases lying between them. Germline loops: CDR1 MNHEY, CDR2 SMNVEV (reference sequence). The CDR3 sequence: CASSSVYEAGGTEAFF. The CDR3 nucleotides are TGTGCCAGCAGTTCCGTATATGAGGCGGGAGGCACTGAAGCTTTCTTT.

This chain connects TRBV2 to TRBJ2-2; the D gene is possibly TRBD2 (6 bases). From germline, CDR1 is SNHLY and CDR2 FYNNEI. This CDR3 region has 15 residues. Trimming removed 10 bases at V and 0 bases at J, with 15 bases between. Here the CDR3 DNA reads TGTGCCATACTTCGGGACTTCTCGAACACCGGGGAGCTGTTTTTT. It encodes CAILRDFSNTGELFF.

The rearrangement links TRBV2 to TRBJ2-5; 7 nucleotides agree with TRBD1. The end of the DNA is better explained by TRBJ2-7, so the J call may be wrong. This CDR3 comprises 13 residues. The germline V gene encodes CDR1 SNHLY and CDR2 FYNNEI. The CDR3 region has the DNA TGTGCCTCCAAAGGGGGCAGTTACTACGAGCAGTACTTC. This encodes CASKGGSYYEQYF.

The rearrangement links TRBV6-5 to TRBJ2-1; 7 nucleotides match TRBD2. Germline-derived CDR1 and CDR2 are MNHEY and SVGAGI. The CDR3 runs 16 residues. V shed 0 bases, J shed 9 bases, and the junction held 11 bases outside the gene matches. CDR3 loop: CASSYSSSGGEIEQFF. CDR3 bases: TGTGCCAGCAGTTACTCTTCGAGTGGGGGGGAAATTGAGCAGTTCTTC.

Many counts were recorded for this clonotype. This chain joins TRBV12-3 or TRBV12-4 and TRBJ2-5; possible D gene TRBD1, 5 bases. This CDR3 region has 13 residues. Trimming removed 4 bases at V and 1 base at J, with 7 bases between. CDR3 protein: CASSWGSQETQYF. In nucleotides, the CDR3 is TGTGCCAGCAGTTGGGGCAGCCAAGAGACCCAGTACTTC.

The V and J genes are TRBV20-1 and TRBJ1-2; D uncertain. V lost 0 bases and J lost 9, with 26 bases in between. Germline V lookup: CDR1 DFQATT, CDR2 SNEGSKA (reference sequence). The CDR3 is 17 amino acids. Written as DNA, the CDR3 is TGCAGTGCTAGAGATCAGGAAATGCACCATTTAAGTTATCGCTACACCTTC. Translated: CSARDQEMHHLSYRYTF.

V gene TRBV3-1 combines with J gene TRBJ1-5, with 12 bases lining up with TRBD1. This CDR3 is 16 amino acids long. J gave up 4 bases and V 5 bases, and 6 bases lay outside the gene matches. Germline lookup yields CDR1 LGHDT and CDR2 YNNKEL (reference sequence). The CDR3 sequence: CASSARDRGLNQPQHF. The CDR3 nucleotides read TGTGCCAGCAGCGCCAGGGACAGGGGGCTGAATCAGCCCCAGCATTTT. Based on the CDR3 plus reference TRBV3-1 and TRBJ1-5, the full variable domain is DTAVSQTPKYLVTQMGNDKSIKCEQNLGHDTMYWYKQDSKKFLKIMFSYNNKELIINETVPNRFSPKSPDKAHLNLHINSLELGDSAVYFCASSARDRGLNQPQHFGDGTRLSIL.

The V call is TRBV27, the J call TRBJ2-5; 8 nucleotides align to TRBD1. Germline V lookup: CDR1 MNHEY, CDR2 SMNVEV (reference sequence). The length of the CDR3 is 15 residues. The V gene end was trimmed by 6 bases and the J gene end by 11 bases; junction bases not matched to a gene: 17. The CDR3 spells CASSPGVRGLGEQYF. The CDR3 DNA reads as TGTGCCAGCAGCCCCGGCGTCAGGGGGCTTGGGGAGCAGTACTTC.

In this sample, this clonotype turned up a few times. This CDR3 fails to terminate in the conserved phenylalanine or tryptophan, so it likely reflects a read error. V is TRBV10-3 and J is TRBJ2-2; D remains ambiguous. Between the trimmed V and J ends, which lost 5 bases and 5 bases, there was a span of 9 bases. This CDR3 contains 13 residues. Germline lookup yields CDR1 ENHRY and CDR2 SYGVKD. The CDR3 loop is CAISTEGTGELFL. CDR3 bases: TGTGCCATCAGTACGGAAGGAACCGGGGAGCTGTTTCTT.

V gene TRBV9 combines with J gene TRBJ2-5; no definite D call. The last part of the DNA fits TRBJ2-1 better; the J call may be wrong. The CDR3 extends over 14 amino acids. The germline V gene has CDR1 SGDLS and CDR2 YYNGEE. The CDR3 sequence is CASSVASVAREQFF. The CDR3 DNA reads TGTGCCAGCAGCGTAGCTTCGGTGGCTCGAGAGCAGTTCTTC.

As DNA, the CDR3 is TGTGCCAGCAAGTCGAGCGGTGTCCGGTACAATGAGCAGTTCTTC. Its protein product is CASKSSGVRYNEQFF. This rearrangement joins TRBV2 to TRBJ2-5, with D perhaps TRBD2 (5 bases). The DNA end lines up better with TRBJ2-1; the J call may be wrong. Germline V gene sequence: CDR1 SNHLY, CDR2 FYNNEI. The CDR3 is made up of 15 amino acids.